This T cell receptor (beta chain) was observed in a study of CD8 T cells in ankylosing spondylitis. Regarding the study as a whole: Clones linked with disease were CD8+ and fairly uncommon in the peripheral blood. Disease-associated clones were reportedly significantly overrepresented in matched ankylosing spondylitis synovial fluid. Ankylosing spondylitis blood seemed to carry a telltale TCR beta motif made of several highly homologous variants.

Making the TCR beta libraries involved quantitative 5'-RACE with molecular barcodes. TCRdb itself ran the 5' RACE reads through MiXCR, one entry per CDR3 protein. Of around 75,000 distinct CDR3 sequences in the sample, approximately 5% were seen once. This clonotype was seen a few times. Its antigen is as yet unknown. The CDR3 loop spans 14 amino acids. Trimming stripped 0 bases from V and 7 bases from J, with 12 bases between. The sequence was collected from a male donor with ankylosing spondylitis or in good health (not recorded which). The V call is TRBV23-1, the J call TRBJ1-2; a weak D match, TRBD1 (6 bases). TRBV23-1 is labeled an ORF, and its function is uncertain. The material sequenced was blood, either unsorted or a sorted T cell fraction (not recorded which). This CDR3 is CASSQSFRGCGYTF. In DNA, the CDR3 is TGCGCCAGCAGTCAATCGTTCAGGGGCTGTGGCTACACCTTC.